This TCR beta chain is drawn from a study of human T cells and chemical hapten exposure. Many counts were recorded for this clonotype. Indicated time point: pre-sensitization, week 0. Regarding treatment: therapeutic diphenylcyclopropenone sensitization with weekly scalp DPC. Each patch test followed a blood draw. Via MiXCR, TCRdb re-called the RACE reads, giving one row per CDR3 protein. There are over 35,000 distinct CDR3 sequences in the sample; roughly a tenth occur only once, and less than 6.5% lies in the top ten. The germline gives CDR1 KGHDR, CDR2 SFDVKD. V was trimmed by 2 bases and J by 5 bases, leaving 8 bases between them. CDR3 length equals 13 residues.

The sample in question was whole blood, obtained in connection with sensitization to the hapten diphenylcyclopropenone (DPC). V gene TRBV24-1 combines with J gene TRBJ2-5; D is unclear. The receptor was isolated from a man aged 30 to 45 with alopecia areata. Some clones in this sample may be carry-over from other donors' samples. CDR3 sequence (DNA): TGTGCCACCAGTGATTCCGTGGCGGAGACCCAGTACTTC. Protein: CATSDSVAETQYF.